The 17 T cell receptor beta chains presented below share a single source sample, sequenced in a study of blood T cell repertoires in COVID-19 (dated by TCRdb to the early 2020s). Library creation used the immunoSEQ multiplex PCR assay. Held by TCRdb, this immuneACCESS table contains in-frame sequences only and omits some clones. Under half of the omission traces to an unresolved V gene where checked; the cause of the rest is unknown. Recorded for this sample are under 300,000 clones; roughly 88% of them occurred a single time. Of the sample, around 12% is held by the ten largest clones. Sequenced material: peripheral blood. These receptors all come from a man at least 80 years old with acute or convalescent COVID-19.

V and J are TRBV28 and TRBJ1-1; TRBD1 is a possible D gene (5 bases). Germline loops: CDR1 MDHEN, CDR2 SYDVKM. V lost 5 bases to trimming and J lost 1 base, with 14 bases between them. The CDR3 consists of 15 residues. CDR3 residues: CASSPSGKANTEAFF. CDR3 DNA sequence: TGTGCCAGCAGTCCTTCAGGGAAGGCGAACACTGAAGCTTTCTTT. Looking up the rest from reference TRBV28 and TRBJ1-1 gives the full variable domain: DVKVTQSSRYLVKRTGEKVFLECVQDMDHENMFWYRQDPGLGLRLIYFSYDVKMKEKGDIPEGYSVSREKKERFSLILESASTNQTSMYLCASSPSGKANTEAFFGQGTRLTVV.

The chain is built from TRBV2 and TRBJ2-3; D perhaps matches TRBD1 (6 bases). V was pared by 3 bases and J by 3 bases, with 16 bases between. The CDR3 runs 16 residues. Germline V lookup: CDR1 SNHLY, CDR2 FYNNEI. Here the CDR3 DNA reads TGTGCCAGCAGTGACCCCCAGGGGCGGATAACAGATACGCAGTATTTT. Amino acid sequence: CASSDPQGRITDTQYF.

This clone is a singleton in its sample. This chain joins TRBV6-5 and TRBJ1-2; D gene uncertain. The CDR3 length is 13 residues. Per germline, CDR1 MNHEY and CDR2 SVGAGI. V dropped 0 bases and J dropped 5 bases, with 7 bases sitting between them. CDR3 in amino acids: CASSYSADYGYTF. The CDR3, as DNA: TGTGCCAGCAGTTACTCGGCCGATTATGGCTACACCTTC.

J is TRBJ2-5 and V is TRBV29-1; D unresolved. Per the germline V gene, CDR1 is SQVTM and CDR2 is ANQGSEA. The CDR3 runs to 12 residues. The DNA of the CDR3 is TGCAGAGGTAGCCTATCTCAAGAGACCCAGTACTTC. Its translation: CRGSLSQETQYF.

The rearrangement joins TRBV5-4 to TRBJ2-3; D unresolved. The CDR3 sequence is 16 residues long. CDR1 is SGHNT and CDR2 is YYREEE in the germline V gene (reference sequence). Trimming removed 0 bases from V and 4 bases from J, with 15 bases in between. The CDR3: CASSLEIAARPDTQYF. DNA of the CDR3: TGTGCCAGCAGCTTGGAGATCGCCGCTAGGCCAGATACGCAGTATTTT. Combining the CDR3 with reference TRBV5-4 and TRBJ2-3 gives the whole variable domain ETGVTQSPTHLIKTRGQQVTLRCSSQSGHNTVSWYQQALGQGPQFIFQYYREEENGRGNFPPRFSGLQFPNYSSELNVNALELDDSALYLCASSLEIAARPDTQYFGPGTRLTVL.

The chain couples TRBV29-1 to TRBJ2-5; D unclear. The germline V and J ends were trimmed by 6 bases and 7 bases, with 21 bases remaining between them. Per germline, CDR1 SQVTM and CDR2 ANQGSEA. The CDR3 sequence is 14 residues long. The CDR3, as DNA: TGCAGCGTCACCACCCCCGAGGCCCCGCGGACCCAGTACTTC. This translates into CSVTTPEAPRTQYF.

The chain employs TRBV5-1 and TRBJ1-1; D ambiguous. The germline gives CDR1 SGHRS, CDR2 YFSETQ. V dropped 6 bases and J dropped 2 bases, with 14 bases sitting between them. CDR3 length: 14 amino acids. For the CDR3, the DNA is TGCGCCAGCAACCTTGAGGGCAGAAACACTGAAGCTTTCTTT. Residues: CASNLEGRNTEAFF. The entire variable domain, with the rest obtained from reference TRBV5-1 and TRBJ1-1, is as follows: KAGVTQTPRYLIKTRGQQVTLSCSPISGHRSVSWYQQTPGQGLQFLFEYFSETQRNKGNFPGRFSGRQFSNSRSEMNVSTLELGDSALYLCASNLEGRNTEAFFGQGTRLTVV.

This clone was found once. The J gene is TRBJ1-4, the V gene TRBV7-9; D is perhaps TRBD1 (5 bases). This CDR3 contains 15 residues. Trimming stripped 1 base from V and 6 bases from J, with 12 bases between. CDR1 and CDR2 from the germline V gene are SEHNR and FQNEAQ (reference sequence). CDR3 residues: CASSLESQGDEKLFF. The CDR3 DNA is TGTGCCAGCAGCTTAGAATCCCAGGGCGATGAAAAACTGTTTTTT.

The V gene is TRBV10-3, the J gene TRBJ2-2; 9 positions agree with TRBD2. After removal of 6 bases from V and 5 bases from J, the junction contained 16 bases not matched to a gene. Germline V CDR1 and CDR2: ENHRY, SYGVKD. The length of the CDR3 is 18 residues. Written as DNA, the CDR3 is TGTGCCATCAGCCCCGGGATTGGTAGCGGGAGATTTACCGGGGAGCTGTTTTTT. It is translated as CAISPGIGSGRFTGELFF.

This clone was seen only a few times. V is TRBV6-5 and J is TRBJ2-2, with unresolved D. The CDR3 spans 13 residues. Germline CDR1 MNHEY, CDR2 SVGAGI. V lost 11 bases, J lost 9 bases, and 19 bases lay in between. In nucleotides, the CDR3 is TGTGCCTCGGCCGAGCCTCTGAGGTGGGAGCTGTTTTTT. Its translation: CASAEPLRWELFF.

This clone appeared a few times. The rearrangement uses TRBV7-2 and TRBJ2-3; TRBD2 agrees at 7 bases. CDR3 length equals 15 residues. CDR1 is SGHTA and CDR2 is FQGNSA in the germline V gene. Losses at the gene ends were 3 bases for V and 3 bases for J; bases not matched to a gene: 6. In nucleotides, the CDR3 is TGTGCCAGCAGCTTCTGGGGGGGGAGGACAGATACGCAGTATTTT. This translates into CASSFWGGRTDTQYF.

In this sample, this clone turned up many times. V and J are TRBV5-5 and TRBJ1-3; unclear D gene. Trimming removed 0 bases from V and 0 bases from J, with 7 bases in between. The CDR3 sequence is 15 residues long. Germline V lookup: CDR1 SGHKS, CDR2 YYEKEE (reference sequence). The CDR3 DNA sequence: TGTGCCAGCAGCTTGGCACACATCTCTGGAAACACCATATATTTT. Residues: CASSLAHISGNTIYF. Full variable domain (rest looked up from reference TRBV5-5 and TRBJ1-3): DAGVTQSPTHLIKTRGQQVTLRCSPISGHKSVSWYQQVLGQGPQFIFQYYEKEERGRGNFPDRFSARQFPNYSSELNVNALLLGDSALYLCASSLAHISGNTIYFGEGSWLTVV.

This clone was picked up a small number of times. The chain recombines TRBV10-3 with TRBJ2-7; TRBD2 aligns across 9 bases. CDR1 and CDR2 (germline): ENHRY, SYGVKD. The V gene end was trimmed by 9 bases and the J gene end by 8 bases; junction bases not matched to a gene: 17. The CDR3 covers 15 residues. The CDR3 nucleotides are TGTGCCATTTTGATAATAGCGGGAGCGGACCTCAAGCAGTACTTC. Translated: CAILIIAGADLKQYF.

The chain is built from TRBV11-3 and TRBJ2-1; D uncertain. CDR1 is SGHNT, CDR2 YENEEA, per germline. V lost 3 bases and J lost 6, with 15 bases in between. The CDR3 has 15 amino acids. In DNA, the CDR3 is TGTGCCAGCAGCTTGGGCCGGCTTTCTACCAATGAGCAGTTCTTC. Translated, it gives CASSLGRLSTNEQFF.

The chain links TRBV2 to TRBJ1-2; D uncertain. This CDR3 spans 15 amino acids. The V end was cut by 2 bases, the J end by 0 bases, with 10 bases between. The germline V gene encodes CDR1 SNHLY and CDR2 FYNNEI. The CDR3 reads CASSELQRSNYGYTF. The CDR3 DNA sequence: TGTGCCAGCAGTGAATTGCAGCGATCTAACTATGGCTACACCTTC. The full variable domain, completed using reference TRBV2 and TRBJ1-2, is EPEVTQTPSHQVTQMGQEVILRCVPISNHLYFYWYRQILGQKVEFLVSFYNNEISEKSEIFDDQFSVERPDGSNFTLKIRSTKLEDSAMYFCASSELQRSNYGYTFGSGTRLTVV.

With respect to this clone: The sample carries other DNA sequences with the same CDR3. The chain combines TRBV6-5 with TRBJ1-6; a weak D match, TRBD1 (5 bases). This CDR3 contains 13 residues. Trimming shortened V by 6 bases and J by 6 bases, and 9 bases separated the two germline ends. Germline V gene lookup returns CDR1 MNHEY and CDR2 SVGAGI. CDR3 region: CASRETANSPLHF. DNA of the CDR3: TGTGCCAGCAGAGAGACAGCTAATTCACCCCTCCACTTT.

CDR3 coding DNA: TGTGCCAGCAGTTTATATACTAACTGGAACTATGGCTACACCTTC. This gives the protein CASSLYTNWNYGYTF. This rearrangement joins TRBV27 to TRBJ1-2; no clear D. Germline CDR1 and CDR2: MNHEY and SMNVEV (reference sequence). Trimming pared 1 base from V and 2 bases from J, leaving 11 bases between. There are 15 residues in the CDR3.